Detailed here is one T cell receptor beta chain. Antigen: not known. With a much larger clone just one base away, this may be a read error. This entry comes from a study of blood T cells in healthy people across ages. Germline values: CDR1 MNHEY, CDR2 SMNVEV (reference sequence). The CDR3 is made up of 14 amino acids. A second PCR, run for about 7 to 11 cycles, used a sample-barcoded 5' primer plus a J-beta primer mix. One entry per CDR3 protein, called by TCRdb with MiXCR from the 5' RACE reads. The table has 800,000 or so distinct CDR3 sequences, about 46% seen once. Isolation of PBMCs gave at least 6.5 million cells per sample. Study-level findings and limits: Using unsorted PBMCs precluded a conclusive naive versus antigen-experienced comparison.

This TCR came from a man at least 80 years old in good health. The rearrangement uses TRBV27 and TRBJ2-5; the D gene could be TRBD1 or TRBD2 (5 bases each). The DNA end favors TRBJ2-7, so the J call may be wrong. The sequenced sample consisted of blood. CDR3 nucleotides: TGTGCCAGCAGCGCAGGGAGACAGTTACACGAGCAGTACTTC. It codes for CASSAGRQLHEQYF.